Listed below are T cell receptor beta chains from one sample, sequenced in a study of T cell responses to AZD1222 COVID-19 vaccine. Sequencing used immunoSEQ multiplex PCR; TCRdb keeps in-frame clones, though not all of them. The sample has 95,000 to 120,000 clones, 88% seen once. The starting material was peripheral blood, obtained 28 days after the second AZD1222 dose. These receptors all stem from an adult who received the AZD1222 COVID-19 vaccine. Both conserved end residues are part of each CDR3. Fields, in order: CDR3 protein, J gene, V gene.

CDR3 protein: CASSYEGPVYGYTF
J gene: TRBJ1-2
V gene: TRBV6-6

CDR3 protein: CASTTRGRWEQYF
J gene: TRBJ2-7
V gene: TRBV5-4

CDR3 protein: CASRNRGGVHNEQFF
J gene: TRBJ2-1
V gene: TRBV27

CDR3 protein: CASSPGGAGGSPLHF
J gene: TRBJ1-6
V gene: TRBV7-2

CDR3 protein: CASSEEEGQGLGNYEQYF
J gene: TRBJ2-7
V gene: TRBV2

CDR3 protein: CATTGQGEKLFF
J gene: TRBJ1-4
V gene: TRBV28

CDR3 protein: CASSGGAVGTDTQYF
J gene: TRBJ2-3
V gene: TRBV4-3

CDR3 protein: CASRGATNEKLFF
J gene: TRBJ1-4
V gene: TRBV12-3/TRBV12-4

CDR3 protein: CASRPTGSGNTIYF
J gene: TRBJ1-3
V gene: TRBV19

CDR3 protein: CAISGLAGGVNEQFF
J gene: TRBJ2-1
V gene: TRBV10-3

CDR3 protein: CASKGGPIYGYTF
J gene: TRBJ1-2
V gene: TRBV6-5

CDR3 protein: CASSPPMAETQYF
J gene: TRBJ2-5
V gene: TRBV18

CDR3 protein: CASSYFDRPAGVEAFF
J gene: TRBJ1-1
V gene: TRBV6-6

CDR3 protein: CASNPGSAGTGELFF
J gene: TRBJ2-2
V gene: TRBV5-1

CDR3 protein: CASSYSAAAEAFF
J gene: TRBJ1-1
V gene: TRBV6-6

CDR3 protein: CASSLERGTGVGYTF
J gene: TRBJ1-2
V gene: TRBV7-8

CDR3 protein: CASSPALASDTQYF
J gene: TRBJ2-3
V gene: TRBV7-3

CDR3 protein: CASSLGKGPNQPQHF
J gene: TRBJ1-5
V gene: TRBV5-8

CDR3 protein: CSASWGGNTEAFF
J gene: TRBJ1-1
V gene: TRBV29-1

CDR3 protein: CASTPGTGRAEQYF
J gene: TRBJ2-7
V gene: TRBV19

CDR3 protein: CASSQTAGRGEKLFF
J gene: TRBJ1-4
V gene: TRBV4-3

CDR3 protein: CASSQRIEQFF
J gene: TRBJ2-1
V gene: TRBV2

CDR3 protein: CAIKPGGAGADTQYF
J gene: TRBJ2-3
V gene: TRBV10-3

CDR3 protein: CASSVGLAGIHAQFF
J gene: TRBJ2-1
V gene: TRBV9

CDR3 protein: CASSLQSGTEAFF
J gene: TRBJ1-1
V gene: TRBV5-1

CDR3 protein: CASSPGHQNTEAFF
J gene: TRBJ1-1
V gene: TRBV7-3

CDR3 protein: CASSDVTGAGQPQHF
J gene: TRBJ1-5
V gene: TRBV6-1

CDR3 protein: CASSYSSAGYTEAFF
J gene: TRBJ1-1
V gene: TRBV6-2/TRBV6-3

CDR3 protein: CASSPSSGTQASYEQYF
J gene: TRBJ2-7
V gene: TRBV7-8

CDR3 protein: CASSPRQGWNTEAFF
J gene: TRBJ1-1
V gene: TRBV5-4

CDR3 protein: CASRGGFWVNTEAFF
J gene: TRBJ1-1
V gene: TRBV2

CDR3 protein: CASIPGQGFRNTEAFF
J gene: TRBJ1-1
V gene: TRBV19

CDR3 protein: CASSRGRTEAFF
J gene: TRBJ1-1
V gene: TRBV6-6

CDR3 protein: CASSPGTTNEKLFF
J gene: TRBJ1-4
V gene: TRBV7-9

CDR3 protein: CASTSGTGGLEQYF
J gene: TRBJ2-7
V gene: TRBV28

CDR3 protein: CASTTQGKATNEKLFF
J gene: TRBJ1-4
V gene: TRBV19

CDR3 protein: CASSFSVDQPQHF
J gene: TRBJ1-5
V gene: TRBV7-2

CDR3 protein: CASSFDRGAEAFF
J gene: TRBJ1-1
V gene: TRBV5-1

CDR3 protein: CATSPGLNYGYTF
J gene: TRBJ1-2
V gene: TRBV15

CDR3 protein: CASSLSPYRNNEQFF
J gene: TRBJ2-1
V gene: TRBV7-3

CDR3 protein: CASSLWGQGNTEAFF
J gene: TRBJ1-1
V gene: TRBV5-4

CDR3 protein: CASSLPAWGAPTEAFF
J gene: TRBJ1-1
V gene: TRBV11-2

CDR3 protein: CASSYSGGSEAFF
J gene: TRBJ1-1
V gene: TRBV6-2/TRBV6-3